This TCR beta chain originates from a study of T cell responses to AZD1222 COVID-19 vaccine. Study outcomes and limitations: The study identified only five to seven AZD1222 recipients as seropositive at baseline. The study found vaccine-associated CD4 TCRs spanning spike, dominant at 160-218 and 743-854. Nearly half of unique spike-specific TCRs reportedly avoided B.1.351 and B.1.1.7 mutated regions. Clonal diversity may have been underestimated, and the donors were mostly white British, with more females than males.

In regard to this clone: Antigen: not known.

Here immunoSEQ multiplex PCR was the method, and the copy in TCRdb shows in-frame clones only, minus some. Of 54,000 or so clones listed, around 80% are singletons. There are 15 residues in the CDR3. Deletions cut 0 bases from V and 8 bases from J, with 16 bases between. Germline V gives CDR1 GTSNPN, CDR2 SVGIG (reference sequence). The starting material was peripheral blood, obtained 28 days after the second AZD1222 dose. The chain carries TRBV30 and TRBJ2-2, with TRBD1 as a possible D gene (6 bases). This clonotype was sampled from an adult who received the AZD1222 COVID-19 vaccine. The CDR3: CAWSVDRSTVGELFF. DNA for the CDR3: TGTGCCTGGAGTGTAGACAGGTCTACCGTAGGGGAGCTGTTTTTT.